The rows below give T cell receptor beta chains drawn from one sample of a study of blood T cell repertoires in COVID-19. TCRdb keeps only in-frame clones here, not all; method: immunoSEQ multiplex PCR. The top ten clones hold about an eighth of a sample with around 160,000 clones, 80% of them seen once. Sequencing was carried out using peripheral blood. The receptor set was obtained from a man between 60 and 70 years old with active or convalescent COVID-19. The CDR3 runs from the conserved cysteine through the conserved F or W. The D gene is left open where the match is weak. Rows give clone size only sometimes, using once, few, many, or a class for an expanded clone.

abundance	v_gene	d_gene	j_gene	CDR3aa	CDR3nt
NA	TRBV7-2	TRBD2	TRBJ2-2	CASRSVSGMFADTGELFF	TGTGCCAGCAGGTCGGTTAGCGGGATGTTCGCGGACACCGGGGAGCTGTTTTTT
few	TRBV5-1	TRBD2	TRBJ2-5	CASSLGVPGGVRQETQYF	TGCGCCAGCAGCTTGGGAGTTCCGGGAGGAGTCAGGCAAGAGACCCAGTACTTC
NA	TRBV3-1/TRBV3-2	NA	TRBJ1-6	CASSPGGGSPLHF	TGTGCCAGCAGCCCGGGTGGGGGGTCACCCCTCCACTTT
NA	TRBV3-1/TRBV3-2	NA	TRBJ1-2	CASSQAASNGYTF	TGTGCCAGCAGCCAAGCCGCGAGCAATGGCTACACCTTC
few	TRBV7-2	NA	TRBJ1-6	CASSLSPGESPLHF	TGTGCCAGCAGCTTATCCCCAGGTGAATCACCCCTCCACTTT
once	TRBV24-1	NA	TRBJ1-6	CATSDLVEGNSPLHF	TGTGCCACCAGTGATTTGGTGGAGGGAAATTCACCCCTCCACTTT
NA	TRBV4-1	TRBD2	TRBJ2-2	CASSQDPSRREYVPGELFF	TGCGCCAGCAGCCAAGATCCCTCTAGGCGGGAGTATGTGCCCGGGGAGCTGTTTTTT
NA	TRBV18	TRBD1	TRBJ1-6	CASSQYGQGGDSPLHF	TGTGCCAGCTCACAGTACGGGCAGGGGGGCGATTCACCCCTCCACTTT
NA	TRBV21-1	NA	TRBJ1-5	CASSQRGNQPQHF	TGTGCCAGCAGCCAGAGGGGGAATCAGCCCCAGCATTTT
NA	TRBV5-1	NA	TRBJ1-6	CASSLGQANSPLHF	TGCGCCAGCAGCTTGGGACAGGCCAATTCACCCCTCCACTTT
NA	TRBV14	TRBD1	TRBJ1-1	CASSFGQGGTEAFF	TGTGCCAGCAGCTTTGGACAGGGGGGTACTGAAGCTTTCTTT
NA	TRBV5-4	NA	TRBJ1-4	CASSVRDGGAANEKLFF	TGTGCCAGCAGCGTACGAGACGGGGGAGCAGCTAATGAAAAACTGTTTTTT
NA	TRBV18	NA	TRBJ2-6	CASSPRQVSSGANVLTF	TGTGCCAGCTCCCCCCGACAGGTTAGCTCTGGGGCCAACGTCCTGACTTTC